The present T cell receptor beta chain was sequenced within a study of human T cells and chemical hapten exposure. TCRdb processed the RACE reads anew with MiXCR; each CDR3 protein has one entry. The sample holds just over 80,000 distinct CDR3 sequences, about 10% seen once. Time point in this sample: patch test 1, 2 weeks after DPC sensitization. Treatment defined: therapeutic diphenylcyclopropenone sensitization with weekly scalp DPC. Overall study results and limits: Healthy people's immune response may differ from that of the donors, who had alopecia.

This clonotype was counted many times. Its cognate antigen is unknown. The clonotype originates from a woman aged 45-59 years with alopecia areata. Some clones in this sample may be carry-over from other donors' samples. The sample in question was whole blood, obtained in connection with sensitization to the hapten diphenylcyclopropenone (DPC).

In nucleotides, the CDR3 is TGTGCCAGCAGCTCATGGCTCCCCGGGACAGGGGGAAATACGCAGTATTTT. This encodes CASSSWLPGTGGNTQYF. The chain recombines TRBV7-3 with TRBJ2-3, with 11 bases fitting TRBD1. Germline trimming cut 4 bases from V and 7 bases from J; bases unmatched to any gene: 13. CDR3 size: 17 residues. CDR1 SGHTA and CDR2 FQGTGA come from the germline V gene.